This TCR beta chain derives from a study of T cell responses to AZD1222 COVID-19 vaccine. Points from the study as a whole: Only after the peak T cell response were repertoires sampled. Spike-specific TCR breadth and depth both grew after two AZD1222 doses. Clonal diversity was possibly underestimated, and white British individuals and females predominated among donors.

Method: immunoSEQ multiplex PCR; TCRdb's copy keeps in-frame clones and lacks some. The sample comprises some 150,000 clones, roughly 88% of which are singletons, and roughly 5.2% rests with the top ten. Germline lookup yields CDR1 MNHEY and CDR2 SVGEGT. Trimming stripped 2 bases from V and 9 bases from J, with 11 bases between. The CDR3 length is 12 residues. Comment on this clone: The target antigen is unknown.

The sample here was peripheral blood, taken 28 days after the second dose of the MenACWY control vaccine. V usage is TRBV6-2 or TRBV6-3 and J usage is TRBJ2-7; possibly TRBD1 for D (5 bases). This receptor was taken from an adult who received the MenACWY meningococcal vaccine as a control. CDR3 sequence: CASSYLGRGQYF. The CDR3 DNA reads TGTGCCAGCAGTTACCTGGGGCGAGGGCAGTACTTC.